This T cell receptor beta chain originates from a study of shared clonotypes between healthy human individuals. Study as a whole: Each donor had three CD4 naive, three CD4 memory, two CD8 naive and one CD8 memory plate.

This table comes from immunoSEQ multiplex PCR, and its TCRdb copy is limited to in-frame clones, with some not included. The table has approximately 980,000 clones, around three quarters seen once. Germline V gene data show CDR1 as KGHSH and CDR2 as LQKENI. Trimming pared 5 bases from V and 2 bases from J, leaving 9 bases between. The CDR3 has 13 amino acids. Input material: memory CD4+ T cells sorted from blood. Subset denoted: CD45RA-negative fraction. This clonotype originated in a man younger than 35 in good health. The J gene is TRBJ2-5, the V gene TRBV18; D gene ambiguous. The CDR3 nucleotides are TGTGCCAGCTCAAGGGAATGGCAAGAGACCCAGTACTTC. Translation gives CASSREWQETQYF.